The next 18 T cell receptor beta chains were all read from a single sample in a study of regulatory T cells in long-lasting Graves disease. Arm-PCR of CDR3 regions with iRepertoire HTBI primers generated TCR beta libraries. MiXCR was run by TCRdb on the multiplex PCR reads, yielding one entry per CDR3 protein. The sample lists under 450,000 distinct CDR3 sequences, more than 20% occurring once. Time point indicated: persistent/refractory GD, antithyroid drugs over 5 years with positive TRAb. PBMC-extracted RNA yielded the TCR library. The sample consisted of peripheral blood mononuclear cells (PBMCs), taken when the disease was refractory, from a patient treated with antithyroid drugs. The receptors shown here come from a woman in her 40s with Graves disease.

CDR3 sequence: CASSYGLGNEKLFF. Here the CDR3 DNA reads TGTGCCAGCAGTTACGGCTTGGGGAATGAAAAACTGTTTTTT. The chain couples TRBV6-5 to TRBJ1-4; no firm D call. Trimming removed 2 bases from V and 5 bases from J, with 9 bases in between. CDR3 length: 14 residues. The V gene's germline CDR1 is MNHEY and CDR2 SVGAGI.

The rearrangement uses TRBV19 and TRBJ1-1; 9 nucleotides line up with TRBD1. This CDR3 has 14 amino acids. The ends lost 3 bases at V and 5 bases at J; junction bases unmatched: 4. In germline, CDR1 is LNHDA, CDR2 SQIVND (reference sequence). The CDR3 region is CASSIGTGRTEAFF. CDR3 in DNA: TGTGCCAGTAGTATTGGGACAGGGAGAACTGAAGCTTTCTTT.

The rearrangement links TRBV7-9 to TRBJ1-2; unclear D gene. Between the trimmed V and J ends, which lost 5 bases and 5 bases, there was a span of 9 bases. CDR1 is SEHNR, CDR2 FQNEAQ, per germline (reference sequence). CDR3 length: 12 residues. The CDR3 here is CASSPAGYGYTF. The CDR3 DNA reads TGTGCCAGCAGCCCCGCCGGATATGGCTACACCTTC. Using reference TRBV7-9 and TRBJ1-2 for the parts outside the CDR3, the full variable domain is DTGVSQNPRHKITKRGQNVTFRCDPISEHNRLYWYRQTLGQGPEFLTYFQNEAQLEKSRLLSDRFSAERPKGSFSTLEIQRTEQGDSAMYLCASSPAGYGYTFGSGTRLTVV.

The chain recombines TRBV28 with TRBJ1-1; D ambiguous. V lost 1 base, J lost 3 bases, and 12 bases lay in between. Germline V gives CDR1 MDHEN, CDR2 SYDVKM. CDR3 length: 15 residues. For the CDR3, the DNA is TGTGCCAGCAGTTTATTTGACAATGGGTACACTGAAGCTTTCTTT. Translated: CASSLFDNGYTEAFF.

The chain employs TRBV20-1 and TRBJ2-4; 7 positions agree with TRBD1. CDR3 size: 15 residues. Germline CDR1 DFQATT, CDR2 SNEGSKA (reference sequence). J was trimmed by 6 bases and V by 3 bases; bases with no gene match: 11. CDR3 bases: TGCAGTGCTAGCGAGCCCCAGGACAGGCTAAACATTCAGTACTTC. This gives the protein CSASEPQDRLNIQYF.

A few counts support this clonotype. The chain carries TRBV20-1 and TRBJ2-7, with a possible D match to TRBD1 (5 bases). Germline V gives CDR1 DFQATT, CDR2 SNEGSKA (reference sequence). The CDR3 extends over 14 amino acids. V gave up 0 bases and J gave up 5 bases, with 14 bases separating them. This CDR3 reads CSARDIAGPNEQYF. The CDR3 region has the DNA TGCAGTGCTAGAGATATAGCAGGGCCCAACGAGCAGTACTTC.

V and J are TRBV10-3 and TRBJ2-7; 7 positions match TRBD1. The length of the CDR3 is 16 residues. From germline, CDR1 is ENHRY and CDR2 SYGVKD. V trimming: 0 bases; J trimming: 2 bases; junction bases outside the gene matches: 7. In nucleotides, the CDR3 is TGTGCCATCAGTGAGTCCTGGAACACAGGGGCCTACGAGCAGTACTTC. The encoded protein is CAISESWNTGAYEQYF.

In its sample, this clonotype was seen a few times. V usage is TRBV6-2 or TRBV6-3 and J usage is TRBJ2-1, with D perhaps TRBD2 (5 bases). V dropped 0 bases and J dropped 1 base, with 10 bases sitting between them. Germline loops: CDR1 MNHEY, CDR2 SVGEGT. CDR3 length equals 16 residues. DNA for the CDR3: TGTGCCAGCAGTTACTCAGACTATATATCCTACAATGAGCAGTTCTTC. Protein product: CASSYSDYISYNEQFF.

This clonotype was seen ten or more times. The chain combines TRBV28 with TRBJ1-5; TRBD1 might be the D (6 bases). Trimming pared 2 bases from V and 0 bases from J, leaving 8 bases between. Germline assignment: CDR1 MDHEN and CDR2 SYDVKM. The CDR3 totals 15 residues. This CDR3 reads CASSLTGISNQPQHF. The CDR3 DNA follows: TGTGCCAGCAGTTTAACAGGGATTAGCAATCAGCCCCAGCATTTT.

This clonotype showed up many times. The chain links TRBV28 to TRBJ2-5; tentative D call: TRBD1 (5 bases). CDR1 is MDHEN and CDR2 is SYDVKM in the germline V gene. V was cut by 3 bases and J by 5 bases, with 10 bases left in between. The CDR3 totals 13 residues. CDR3 sequence (DNA): TGTGCCAGCAGTTTTCAGGGATTGGAGACCCAGTACTTC. Protein product: CASSFQGLETQYF.

Comment on this clonotype: A much larger clonotype is one base distant, so this may be a read error. The V and J genes are TRBV6-2 or TRBV6-3 and TRBJ1-6; 8 nucleotides match TRBD1. Germline V lookup: CDR1 MNHEY, CDR2 SVGEGT. The CDR3 length is 15 residues. The V and J ends lost 1 base and 10 bases, in that order; junction bases with no gene match: 6. The CDR3 DNA reads TGTGCCAGCAGTTACTTGGACAGGGAAGTCTCACCCCTCCACTTT. It yields the protein CASSYLDREVSPLHF.

Of note for this clonotype: A much larger clone differs by one base, so this may be a read error. V gene TRBV24-1 combines with J gene TRBJ2-7; TRBD2 aligns across 12 bases. CDR3 size: 13 residues. The germline V gene encodes CDR1 KGHDR and CDR2 SFDVKD. V lost 10 bases and J lost 7; bases outside the gene matches: 7. The CDR3 reads CATGTSGPREQYF. In nucleotides, the CDR3 is TGTGCCACAGGGACTAGCGGGCCGAGGGAGCAGTACTTC.

This clonotype occurred many times. This chain uses TRBV6-1 with TRBJ2-7; no firm D call. Germline values: CDR1 MNHNS, CDR2 SASEGT. The CDR3 runs 16 residues. V lost 5 bases and J 3 bases, leaving 20 bases between the germline ends. The CDR3, as DNA: TGTGCCAGCAGTCCAAGTGAGGTTTTCGCTATCTACGAGCAGTACTTC. Translating gives CASSPSEVFAIYEQYF.

This chain joins TRBV27 and TRBJ2-7; 14 bases fit TRBD2. The CDR3 consists of 15 residues. After removal of 5 bases from V and 13 bases from J, the junction contained 13 bases not matched to a gene. Germline CDR1 is MNHEY and CDR2 is SMNVEV (reference sequence). CDR3 amino acids: CASSISGLAGGRFYF. As DNA, the CDR3 is TGTGCCAGCAGTATTTCTGGACTAGCGGGAGGCCGGTTTTACTTC.

The V and J genes are TRBV3-1 and TRBJ1-2; weak D call: TRBD1 (6 bases). CDR1 and CDR2 (germline): LGHDT, YNNKEL (reference sequence). The V gene lost 1 base and the J gene lost 6 bases, with 18 bases spanning the gap. This CDR3 region has 16 residues. For the CDR3, the DNA is TGTGCCAGCAGCCAAGCCTACGAACAGGGAATTCATGGCTACACCTTC. The encoded protein is CASSQAYEQGIHGYTF.

The chain uses TRBV11-1 and TRBJ2-1; tentative D call: TRBD2 (5 bases). V dropped 5 bases and J dropped 9 bases, with 14 bases sitting between them. In germline, CDR1 is SGHAT, CDR2 FQDESV (reference sequence). This CDR3 region has 13 residues. The CDR3, as DNA: TGTGCCAGCAGCGTACTAGGGAGCTTTGAGCAGTTCTTC. Translating it yields CASSVLGSFEQFF.

J is TRBJ2-2 and V is TRBV12-3 or TRBV12-4; TRBD1 aligns across 8 bases. V trimming: 5 bases; J trimming: 4 bases; junction bases outside the gene matches: 9. The CDR3 totals 16 residues. As DNA, the CDR3 is TGTGCCAGCAGTACTCCCCGGACAGGGATCACCGGGGAGCTGTTTTTT. This translates into CASSTPRTGITGELFF.

In DNA form, the CDR3 reads TGTGCCAGCAGCCGTCTTAATGAAAAACTGTTTTTT. Translating it yields CASSRLNEKLFF. The chain uses TRBV14 and TRBJ1-4; D unresolved. Looked up from germline, CDR1 is SGHDN and CDR2 is FVKESK. This CDR3 region has 12 residues. The ends were cut back, 4 bases at V and 4 bases at J, with 4 bases in the middle.